The sample holds many counts of the clone carrying this T cell receptor (beta chain). Its cognate antigen is unknown. The source of the sample is a study of T cell repertoires in cytomegalovirus infection. Background on the study: Matching HLA type, along with CMV infection, was indicated by public TCR beta signatures. Findings and limits, study-wide: The ex vivo response was dominated by HLA-C-restricted CMV-specific TCR beta clonotypes.

Germline V gene sequence: CDR1 MGHDK, CDR2 SYGVNS. Trimming took 3 bases from V and 4 from J; bases not matched to a gene: 5. CDR3 size: 15 residues. TCRdb reprocessed the reads with MiXCR, giving one entry per CDR3 protein. The sample consists of under 350,000 distinct CDR3 sequences, about 9.1% of them appearing once. The chain is built from TRBV25-1 and TRBJ1-4, with 7 nucleotides matching TRBD1. The receptor was derived from a human donor in good health (CMV status not recorded). Some clones in this sample may be carry-over from other donors' samples. The sequenced material came from PBMCs. This CDR3 reads CASSETDRFNEKLFF. The CDR3 DNA is TGTGCCAGCAGTGAGACGGACAGGTTTAATGAAAAACTGTTTTTT.